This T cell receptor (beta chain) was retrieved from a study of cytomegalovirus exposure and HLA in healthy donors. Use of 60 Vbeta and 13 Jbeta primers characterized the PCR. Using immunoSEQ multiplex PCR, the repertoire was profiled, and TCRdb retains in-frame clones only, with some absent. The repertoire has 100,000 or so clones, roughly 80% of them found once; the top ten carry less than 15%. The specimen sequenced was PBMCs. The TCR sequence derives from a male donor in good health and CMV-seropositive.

CDR3 protein: CAWRPLAAPSYEQYF. CDR3 bases: TGTGCCTGGAGGCCCCTGGCGGCCCCTTCCTACGAGCAGTACTTC. The chain links TRBV30 to TRBJ2-7; D is unresolved. The ends were cut back, 3 bases at V and 1 base at J, with 16 bases in the middle. The length of the CDR3 is 15 residues. Germline lookup yields CDR1 GTSNPN and CDR2 SVGIG (reference sequence).